The TCR beta chain described here comes from a study of blood T cell repertoires in COVID-19. As for the study in general: Specimens from acute and convalescent COVID-19 originated in the United States, Italy and Spain. T cells, B-cell-depleted T cells, or PBMCs supplied cDNA or gDNA.

The germline V gene has CDR1 LNHDA and CDR2 SQIVND (reference sequence). The CDR3 extends over 14 amino acids. Trimming removed 3 bases from V and 4 bases from J, with 12 bases in between. Authors' processing steps: Counts of nucleated cells, estimated from reference gene primer amplification, were obtained. Method: immunoSEQ multiplex PCR; TCRdb's copy keeps in-frame clones and lacks some. V and J calls and clone size are as listed in that table; D and trimming were resolved from the DNA. The sample contains some 300,000 clones, about 87% of which appear only once. This clonotype originated in a woman in her twenties or thirties who had recovered from COVID-19. This chain connects TRBV19 to TRBJ1-1; no clear D. Sequencing was done on a sample of peripheral blood. CDR3 DNA sequence: TGTGCCAGTAGTATTGGTGGCGGGGTCACTGAAGCTTTCTTT. Its translation is CASSIGGGVTEAFF.